This T cell receptor (beta chain) is drawn from a study of blood T cell repertoires in COVID-19. The CDR3 extends over 13 amino acids. CDR1 SGHKS and CDR2 YYEKEE come from the germline V gene (reference sequence). V trimming: 4 bases; J trimming: 4 bases; junction bases outside the gene matches: 4. Authors' processing steps: How many nucleated cells were present was estimated from reference gene primer amplification. The method was immunoSEQ multiplex PCR; TCRdb's version includes in-frame clones alone and lacks a portion of them. The D gene and trimming were derived from the DNA, and the V and J assignments and clone size from that table. The repertoire has around 170,000 clones, roughly nine tenths of them found once; the top ten carry 4%.

The sequencing input was peripheral blood. The sequence came from a woman in her 70s with acute or convalescent COVID-19. The rearrangement links TRBV5-5 to TRBJ1-2, with 7 bases identical to TRBD1. CDR3 nucleotides: TGTGCCAGCAGCCAACAGGGGTTCTATGGCTACACCTTC. This codes for CASSQQGFYGYTF.